Sequencing of this T cell receptor beta chain was carried out in a study of CD8+CD57+ T cells in acquired aplastic anemia. Germline V gene data show CDR1 as SGHAT and CDR2 as FQNNGV. The germline V and J ends were trimmed by 8 bases and 4 bases, with 21 bases remaining between them. CDR3 length equals 15 residues. For sequencing, patients were chosen who had shown expansion of CD8+CD57+ cells by flow cytometry. Each patient carried a diagnosis of severe acquired aplastic anemia. Genomic DNA, serving as template, underwent TCR beta VDJ and CDR3 profiling. A single record per CDR3 protein comes from TCRdb applying MiXCR to the reads. The sample carries some 170,000 distinct CDR3 sequences, roughly 65% recorded once. This clonotype was observed a single time.

The chain combines TRBV11-2 with TRBJ2-7; possibly TRBD2 for D (5 bases). This receptor was taken from a human donor with aplastic anemia. Material for sequencing was sorted CD4+, CD8+, or CD8+CD57+ T cells (not recorded which) from PBMCs. CDR3: CASSPDSGYLYEQYF. The CDR3 DNA follows: TGTGCCAGCTCACCGGACTCGGGCTACCTATACGAGCAGTACTTC.